These 22 T cell receptor beta chains were all obtained from the same sample, sequenced in a study of cytomegalovirus exposure and HLA in healthy donors. The PCR made use of 60 Vbeta and 13 Jbeta primers. Clones were sequenced by immunoSEQ multiplex PCR, and TCRdb holds only the in-frame ones, with some missing. The table shows 130,000 or so clones, with approximately 80% occurring only once. Sequencing used PBMCs. Every receptor here comes from a woman aged 40-49 years in good health and CMV-seronegative.

The rearrangement links TRBV6-1 to TRBJ2-1; 11 bases are shared with TRBD2. The CDR3 contains 18 residues. The V gene end was trimmed by 2 bases and the J gene end by 5 bases; junction bases not matched to a gene: 11. CDR1 MNHNS and CDR2 SASEGT come from the germline V gene. The CDR3: CASSESGETSGNHNEQFF. CDR3 DNA sequence: TGTGCCAGCAGTGAATCGGGGGAGACTAGCGGGAACCACAATGAGCAGTTCTTC.

The chain employs TRBV2 and TRBJ2-3; possibly TRBD2 for D (6 bases). Germline-derived CDR1 and CDR2 are SNHLY and FYNNEI. V was cut by 7 bases and J by 2 bases, with 10 bases left in between. This CDR3 is 13 amino acids long. CDR3 sequence: CASNLATTDTQYF. The CDR3 DNA reads as TGTGCCAGCAATCTAGCGACCACAGATACGCAGTATTTT.

With regard to this clone: The junction and the germline gene differ at one end; a read error may be behind it. The rearrangement joins TRBV7-9 to TRBJ1-2, with D perhaps matching TRBD1 (6 bases). There are 16 residues in the CDR3. In germline, CDR1 is SEHNR, CDR2 FQNEAQ (reference sequence). For the CDR3, the DNA is TGTTCCAGCAGCTTATCGGACAGATATGGGGGGGATGGCTACACCTTC. It codes for CSSSLSDRYGGDGYTF.

V and J are TRBV10-1 and TRBJ2-1; D may be TRBD2 (7 bases). This CDR3 has 13 amino acids. CDR1 and CDR2 from the germline V gene are WNHNN and SYGVQD (reference sequence). V was clipped by 6 bases and J by 7 bases, with 13 bases between them. CDR3 residues: CASSRGAENEQFF. DNA for the CDR3: TGCGCCAGCAGCCGGGGGGCAGAGAATGAGCAGTTCTTC.

The CDR3 DNA reads as TGTGCCATTCCCGGGACAGGGGTTCTGGAGACCCAGTACTTC. Amino acid sequence: CAIPGTGVLETQYF. J is TRBJ2-5 and V is TRBV19, with 10 bases matching TRBD1. The CDR3 extends over 14 amino acids. V lost 10 bases, J lost 5 bases, and 10 bases stayed unmatched. Germline V gives CDR1 LNHDA, CDR2 SQIVND (reference sequence).

This clone appeared a single time. This chain connects TRBV6-1 to TRBJ1-2, with TRBD1 matching over 7 bases. The CDR3 runs 12 residues. Germline values: CDR1 MNHNS, CDR2 SASEGT. Trimming cost V 7 bases and J 8 bases; bases outside gene matches: 7. CDR3 amino acids: CASTQGDGGYTF. The CDR3 nucleotides are TGTGCCAGCACCCAGGGGGATGGGGGCTACACCTTC.

The gene calls are TRBV19 and TRBJ2-1, with 9 positions matching TRBD2. This CDR3 has 15 amino acids. The V gene's germline CDR1 is LNHDA and CDR2 SQIVND (reference sequence). With V trimmed by 5 bases and J by 8 bases, 10 bases remained unmatched. CDR3 coding DNA: TGTGCCAGTAGTCCGACGGGACTAGCAGCGTATGAGCAGTTCTTC. It is translated as CASSPTGLAAYEQFF.

This rearrangement joins TRBV7-3 to TRBJ1-5; 7 bases fit TRBD1. Per the germline V gene, CDR1 is SGHTA and CDR2 is FQGTGA. CDR3 length: 16 residues. Losses at the gene ends were 5 bases for V and 5 bases for J; bases not matched to a gene: 12. The CDR3 coding sequence is TGTGCCAGCAGCGGACGCGTGGGGACAGAAGATCAGCCCCAGCATTTT. It yields the protein CASSGRVGTEDQPQHF.

This clone has just a few counts. The V and J genes are TRBV7-2 and TRBJ2-7; the match to TRBD1 covers 9 bases. CDR1 is SGHTA and CDR2 is FQGNSA in the germline V gene. This CDR3 is 15 amino acids long. Losses at the gene ends were 3 bases for V and 0 bases for J; bases not matched to a gene: 3. CDR3 nucleotide sequence: TGTGCCAGCAGCTTCACAGGGGGCCTCTCCTACGAGCAGTACTTC. This gives the protein CASSFTGGLSYEQYF.

This chain uses TRBV7-2 with TRBJ2-6; D ambiguous. V lost 8 bases and J 4 bases, leaving 9 bases between the germline ends. This CDR3 has 13 residues. The germline V gene has CDR1 SGHTA and CDR2 FQGNSA. The CDR3 region has the DNA TGTGCCAGCGGAGTGAGCGGGGCCAACGTCCTGACTTTC. Translation: CASGVSGANVLTF.

V usage is TRBV30 and J usage is TRBJ1-1; D remains unclear. The V and J ends lost 0 bases and 2 bases respectively, with 7 bases between them. Germline V gene sequence: CDR1 GTSNPN, CDR2 SVGIG (reference sequence). CDR3 size: 13 residues. Written as DNA, the CDR3 is TGTGCCTGGAGTGTACAATTTAACACTGAAGCTTTCTTT. Encoded protein: CAWSVQFNTEAFF.

The chain couples TRBV6-1 to TRBJ1-2; D may be TRBD1 (6 bases). V shed 2 bases and J shed 7 bases, with 17 bases lying between them. Germline CDR1 MNHNS, CDR2 SASEGT. The CDR3 runs to 15 residues. Here the CDR3 DNA reads TGTGCCAGCAGTGAAATGGGGGCGAATATCTTTGGCTACACCTTC. This encodes CASSEMGANIFGYTF.

The chain combines TRBV7-6 with TRBJ2-3; D may be TRBD1 (7 bases). This CDR3 has 13 residues. Germline V lookup: CDR1 SGHVS, CDR2 FNYEAQ. The V end lost 5 bases, the J end lost 3 bases, and 9 bases lay between the germline ends. The CDR3 DNA reads as TGTGCCAGCAGCCAGGGGGGTACAGATACGCAGTATTTT. It codes for CASSQGGTDTQYF. Using reference TRBV7-6 and TRBJ2-3 for the parts outside the CDR3, the full variable domain is GAGVSQSPRYKVTKRGQDVALRCDPISGHVSLYWYRQALGQGPEFLTYFNYEAQQDKSGLPNDRFSAERPEGSISTLTIQRTEQRDSAMYRCASSQGGTDTQYFGPGTRLTVL.

The chain recombines TRBV25-1 with TRBJ2-1, with unresolved D. V dropped 1 base and J dropped 0 bases, with 10 bases sitting between them. Germline CDR1 is MGHDK and CDR2 is SYGVNS. CDR3 length: 16 residues. For the CDR3, the DNA is TGTGCCAGCAGTGAATCGACTTTTAGCTCCTACAATGAGCAGTTCTTC. The encoded protein is CASSESTFSSYNEQFF.

The chain recombines TRBV6-6 with TRBJ2-1; D not certain. Trimming stripped 4 bases from V and 2 bases from J, with 9 bases between. Germline CDR1 is MNHNY and CDR2 is SVGAGI (reference sequence). The CDR3 loop spans 14 amino acids. This CDR3 reads CASSLLQTYNEQFF. Written as DNA, the CDR3 is TGTGCCAGCAGTTTATTACAGACCTACAATGAGCAGTTCTTC.

This clone was detected only once. This chain links TRBV14 with TRBJ1-1; D may be TRBD1 (6 bases). Trimming shortened V by 0 bases and J by 0 bases, and 14 bases separated the two germline ends. Germline V CDR1 and CDR2: SGHDN, FVKESK. CDR3 size: 17 residues. Here the CDR3 reads CASSQDLGGTMNTEAFF. CDR3 nucleotides: TGTGCCAGCAGCCAAGATCTTGGGGGCACTATGAACACTGAAGCTTTCTTT.

The CDR3 protein is CASSDDRPPKNIQYF. DNA for the CDR3: TGTGCCAGTAGTGACGACAGGCCCCCCAAAAACATTCAGTACTTC. The chain links TRBV19 to TRBJ2-4; a possible D gene is TRBD1 (6 bases). The CDR3 contains 15 residues. Between the trimmed V and J ends, which lost 5 bases and 2 bases, there was a span of 13 bases. Germline V gene data show CDR1 as LNHDA and CDR2 as SQIVND (reference sequence).

Only one count was recorded for this clone. The chain links TRBV29-1 to TRBJ2-1, with a weak D call TRBD1 (6 bases). In germline, CDR1 is SQVTM, CDR2 ANQGSEA. CDR3 length: 15 residues. V was cut by 0 bases and J by 0 bases, with 9 bases left in between. DNA for the CDR3: TGCAGCGTTGAAGAAGACAGGTACTCCTACAATGAGCAGTTCTTC. This gives the protein CSVEEDRYSYNEQFF.

This chain connects TRBV13 to TRBJ2-3; D is uncertain. CDR1 and CDR2 (germline): PRHDT, FYEKMQ (reference sequence). The CDR3 is made up of 12 amino acids. The germline V and J ends were trimmed by 8 bases and 1 base, with 7 bases remaining between them. DNA for the CDR3: TGTGCCAGCGTCCGGGGCACAGATACGCAGTATTTT. This codes for CASVRGTDTQYF. The full variable domain, completed using reference TRBV13 and TRBJ2-3, is AAGVIQSPRHLIKEKRETATLKCYPIPRHDTVYWYQQGPGQDPQFLISFYEKMQSDKGSIPDRFSAQQFSDYHSELNMSSLELGDSALYFCASVRGTDTQYFGPGTRLTVL.

The CDR3 protein is CASSGRVTGPSYEQYF. The CDR3 coding sequence is TGTGCCAGCAGCGGGAGGGTGACGGGGCCTTCCTACGAGCAGTACTTC. The chain combines TRBV5-6 with TRBJ2-7, with 7 bases that match TRBD2. With V trimmed by 4 bases and J by 1 base, 11 bases remained unmatched. The CDR3 has 16 amino acids. Germline CDR1 is SGHDT and CDR2 is YYEEEE.

The chain employs TRBV19 and TRBJ2-7; 13 nucleotides line up with TRBD2. Per the germline V gene, CDR1 is LNHDA and CDR2 is SQIVND (reference sequence). This CDR3 has 16 residues. V lost 6 bases, J lost 5 bases, and 10 bases stayed unmatched. The CDR3 sequence: CASRARTSGSGHEQYF. DNA of the CDR3: TGTGCCAGTAGAGCCCGGACTAGCGGGAGTGGCCACGAGCAGTACTTC.

This clone was found a few times. This CDR3 is CASSQDGDRGGEKLFF. For the CDR3, the DNA is TGCGCCAGCAGCCAAGATGGTGACAGGGGGGGTGAAAAACTGTTTTTT. The gene calls are TRBV4-3 and TRBJ1-4; TRBD1 matches 9 bases. This CDR3 has 16 amino acids. CDR1 and CDR2 (germline): LGHNA, YSLEER. With 0 bases clipped from V and 7 bases from J, the junction kept 6 bases outside the gene matches.